A single T cell receptor beta chain is shown here with its context. Its specificity is unknown. TCRdb reprocessed the reads via MiXCR and lists one record per CDR3 protein. The sample lists roughly 730,000 distinct CDR3 sequences; roughly a third were seen once. The sample originates from a study of T cell repertoires in cytomegalovirus infection. Study at large: CMV epitopes used comprised recently identified HLA-C-restricted ones and well-studied HLA-B-restricted ones. Signatures in public TCR beta sequences pointed to both CMV infection and matching HLA type. Findings of the study overall: Dominating the ex vivo response were TCR beta clonotypes that were CMV-specific and HLA-C-restricted.

Losses at the gene ends were 2 bases for V and 3 bases for J; bases not matched to a gene: 3. The CDR3 spans 14 residues. Germline CDR1 reads SGHVS; CDR2 reads FNYEAQ. The rearrangement links TRBV7-6 to TRBJ1-1; 7 bases agree with TRBD1. Source: cultured PBMCs, taken from culture after CMV antigen stimulation. This sequence was found in a human donor in good health (CMV status not recorded). Some clones in this sample may be carry-over from other donors' samples. CDR3 sequence: CASSLHQGDTEAFF. DNA for the CDR3: TGTGCCAGCAGCTTACACCAGGGGGACACTGAAGCTTTCTTT. Full variable domain (remainder filled in from reference TRBV7-6 and TRBJ1-1): GAGVSQSPRYKVTKRGQDVALRCDPISGHVSLYWYRQALGQGPEFLTYFNYEAQQDKSGLPNDRFSAERPEGSISTLTIQRTEQRDSAMYRCASSLHQGDTEAFFGQGTRLTVV.